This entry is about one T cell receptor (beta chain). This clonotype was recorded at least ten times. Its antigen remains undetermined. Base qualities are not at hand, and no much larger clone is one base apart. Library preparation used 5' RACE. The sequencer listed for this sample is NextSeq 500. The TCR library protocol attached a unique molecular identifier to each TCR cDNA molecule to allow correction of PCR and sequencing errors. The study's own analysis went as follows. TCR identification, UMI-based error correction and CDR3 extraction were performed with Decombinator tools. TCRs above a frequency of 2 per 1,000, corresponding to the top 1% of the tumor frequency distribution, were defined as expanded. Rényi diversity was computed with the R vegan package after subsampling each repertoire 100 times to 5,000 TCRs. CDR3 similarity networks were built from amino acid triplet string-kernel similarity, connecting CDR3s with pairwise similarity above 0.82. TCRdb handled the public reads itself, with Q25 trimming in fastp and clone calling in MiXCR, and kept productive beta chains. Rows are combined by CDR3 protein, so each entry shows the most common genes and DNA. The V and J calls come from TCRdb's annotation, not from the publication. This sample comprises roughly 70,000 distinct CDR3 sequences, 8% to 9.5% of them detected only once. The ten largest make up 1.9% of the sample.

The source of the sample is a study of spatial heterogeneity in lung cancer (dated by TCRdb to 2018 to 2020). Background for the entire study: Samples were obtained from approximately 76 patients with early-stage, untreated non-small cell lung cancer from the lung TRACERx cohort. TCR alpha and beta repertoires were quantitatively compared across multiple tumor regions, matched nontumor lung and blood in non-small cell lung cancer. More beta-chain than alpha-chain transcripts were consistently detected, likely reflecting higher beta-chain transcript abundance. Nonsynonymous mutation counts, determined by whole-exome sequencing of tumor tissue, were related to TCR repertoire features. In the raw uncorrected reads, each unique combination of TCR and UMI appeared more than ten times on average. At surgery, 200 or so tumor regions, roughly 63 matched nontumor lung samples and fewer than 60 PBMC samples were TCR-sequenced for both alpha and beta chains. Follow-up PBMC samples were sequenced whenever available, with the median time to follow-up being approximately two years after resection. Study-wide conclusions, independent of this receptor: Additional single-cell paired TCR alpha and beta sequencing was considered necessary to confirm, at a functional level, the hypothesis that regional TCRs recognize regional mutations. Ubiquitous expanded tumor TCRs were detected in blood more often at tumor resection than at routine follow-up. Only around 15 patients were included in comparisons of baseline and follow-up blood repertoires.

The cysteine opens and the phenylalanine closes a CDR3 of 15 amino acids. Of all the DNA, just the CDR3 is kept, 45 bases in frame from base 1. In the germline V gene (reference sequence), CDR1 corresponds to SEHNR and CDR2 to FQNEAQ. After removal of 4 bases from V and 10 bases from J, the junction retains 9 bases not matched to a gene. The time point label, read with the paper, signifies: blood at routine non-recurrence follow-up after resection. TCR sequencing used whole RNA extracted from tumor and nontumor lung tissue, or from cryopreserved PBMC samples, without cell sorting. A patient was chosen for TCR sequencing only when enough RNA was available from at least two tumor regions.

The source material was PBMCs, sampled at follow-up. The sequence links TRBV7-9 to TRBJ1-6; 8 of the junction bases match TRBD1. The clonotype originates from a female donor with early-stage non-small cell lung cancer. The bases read TGTGCCAGCAGCTCAACGACAGGGGTTAGATCACCCCTCCACTTT. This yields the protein CASSSTTGVRSPLHF. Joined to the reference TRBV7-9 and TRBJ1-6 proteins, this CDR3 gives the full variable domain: DTGVSQNPRHKITKRGQNVTFRCDPISEHNRLYWYRQTLGQGPEFLTYFQNEAQLEKSRLLSDRFSAERPKGSFSTLEIQRTEQGDSAMYLCASSSTTGVRSPLHFGNGTRLTVT.